The T cell receptor (beta chain) described here comes from a study of T cells in Graves' hyperthyroidism and ophthalmopathy. Each diagnosis was grounded in clinical symptoms, serum thyroxine and TRAb, thyroid ultrasound, and orbital computed tomography. There are a few counts of this clonotype. The antigen remains unidentified. The length of the CDR3 is 16 residues. Germline V gene lookup returns CDR1 MNHEY and CDR2 SMNVEV (reference sequence). V shed 4 bases, J shed 6 bases, and the junction held 9 bases outside the gene matches. Researchers amplified the TCR beta CDR3 regions from RNA transcripts. The TCR CDR3 was amplified in a first-round RT-PCR using the HTBI primer set. TCRdb recomputed calls from the multiplex PCR reads with MiXCR, one row per CDR3 protein. The sample has roughly 570,000 distinct CDR3 sequences; around 42% are singletons. General study findings and limits: The model's output predicted ophthalmopathy at a median of approximately 6.5 months prior to onset.

The sequenced sample consisted of peripheral blood or thyroid tissue (not recorded which). The receptor's source is a woman aged 18-29 years with Graves' hyperthyroidism. This chain connects TRBV27 to TRBJ1-1; 12 bases map to TRBD1. As DNA, the CDR3 is TGTGCCAGCAGTTCCGGGACAGGGGGCTTCTTCGCTGAAGCTTTCTTT. Translated: CASSSGTGGFFAEAFF.